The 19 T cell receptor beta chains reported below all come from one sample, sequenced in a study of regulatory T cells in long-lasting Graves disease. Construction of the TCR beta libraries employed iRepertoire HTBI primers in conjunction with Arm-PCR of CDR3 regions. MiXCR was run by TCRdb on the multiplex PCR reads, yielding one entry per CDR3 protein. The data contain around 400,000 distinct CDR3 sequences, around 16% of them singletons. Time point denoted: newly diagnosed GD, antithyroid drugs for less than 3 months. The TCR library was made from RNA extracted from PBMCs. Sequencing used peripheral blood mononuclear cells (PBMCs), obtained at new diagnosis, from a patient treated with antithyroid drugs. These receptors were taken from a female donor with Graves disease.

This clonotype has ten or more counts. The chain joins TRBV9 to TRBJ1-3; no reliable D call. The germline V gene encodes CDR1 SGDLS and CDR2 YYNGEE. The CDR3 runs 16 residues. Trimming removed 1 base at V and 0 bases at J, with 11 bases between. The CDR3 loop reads CASSVKGHSSGNTIYF. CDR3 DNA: TGTGCCAGCAGCGTAAAGGGCCACAGCTCTGGAAACACCATATATTTT.

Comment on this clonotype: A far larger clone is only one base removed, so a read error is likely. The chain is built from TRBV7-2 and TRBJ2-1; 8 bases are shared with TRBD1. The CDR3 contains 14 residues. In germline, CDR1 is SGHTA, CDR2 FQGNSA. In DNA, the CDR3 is TGTGCCTGCAGCTTAACAGGGGGACACAATGAGCAGTTCTTC. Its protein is CACSLTGGHNEQFF. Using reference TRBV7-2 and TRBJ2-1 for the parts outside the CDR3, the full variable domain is GAGVSQSPSNKVTEKGKDVELRCDPISGHTALYWYRQSLGQGLEFLIYFQGNSAPDKSGLPSDRFSAERTGGSVSTLTIQRTQQEDSAVYLCACSLTGGHNEQFFGPGTRLTVL.

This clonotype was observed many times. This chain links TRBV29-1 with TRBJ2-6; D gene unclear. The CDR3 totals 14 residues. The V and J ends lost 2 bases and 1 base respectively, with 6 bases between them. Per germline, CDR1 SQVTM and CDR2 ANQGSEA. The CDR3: CSVEHGSGANVLTF. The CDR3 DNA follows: TGCAGCGTTGAACACGGGTCTGGGGCCAACGTCCTGACTTTC.

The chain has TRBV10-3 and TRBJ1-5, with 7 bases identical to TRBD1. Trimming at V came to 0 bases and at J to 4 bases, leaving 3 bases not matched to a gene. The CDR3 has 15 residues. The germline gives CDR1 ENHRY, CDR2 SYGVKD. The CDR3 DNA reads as TGTGCCATCAGTGAGTCCAGGGGGGAAAATCAGCCCCAGCATTTT. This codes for CAISESRGENQPQHF.

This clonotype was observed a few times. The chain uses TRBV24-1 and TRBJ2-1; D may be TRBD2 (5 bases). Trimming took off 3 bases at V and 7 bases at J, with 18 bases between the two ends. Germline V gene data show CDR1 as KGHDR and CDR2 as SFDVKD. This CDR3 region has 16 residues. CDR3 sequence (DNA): TGTGCCACCAGTGATCCCGGACTTGGGTATGGGAATGAGCAGTTCTTC. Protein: CATSDPGLGYGNEQFF.

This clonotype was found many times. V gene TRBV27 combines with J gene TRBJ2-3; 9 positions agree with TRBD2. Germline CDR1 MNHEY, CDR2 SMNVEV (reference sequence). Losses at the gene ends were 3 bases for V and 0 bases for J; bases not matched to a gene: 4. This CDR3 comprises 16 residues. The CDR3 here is CASSLKAGGSTDTQYF. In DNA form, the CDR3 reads TGTGCCAGCAGTTTGAAAGCGGGGGGAAGCACAGATACGCAGTATTTT.

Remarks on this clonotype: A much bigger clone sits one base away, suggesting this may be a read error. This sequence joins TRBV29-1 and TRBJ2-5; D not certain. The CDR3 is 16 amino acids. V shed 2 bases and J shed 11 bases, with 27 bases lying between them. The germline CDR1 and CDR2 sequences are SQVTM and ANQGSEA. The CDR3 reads CSVENYEFNGRNEQYF. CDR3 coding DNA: TGCAGCGTTGAAAACTACGAATTCAATGGCCGGAATGAGCAGTACTTC.

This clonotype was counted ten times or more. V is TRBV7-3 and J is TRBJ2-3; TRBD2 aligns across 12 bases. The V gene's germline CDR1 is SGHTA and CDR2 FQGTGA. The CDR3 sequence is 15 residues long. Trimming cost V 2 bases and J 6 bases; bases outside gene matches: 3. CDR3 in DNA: TGTGCCAGCAGCTTACTAGCGGGAGGGCAGGATACGCAGTATTTT. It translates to CASSLLAGGQDTQYF.

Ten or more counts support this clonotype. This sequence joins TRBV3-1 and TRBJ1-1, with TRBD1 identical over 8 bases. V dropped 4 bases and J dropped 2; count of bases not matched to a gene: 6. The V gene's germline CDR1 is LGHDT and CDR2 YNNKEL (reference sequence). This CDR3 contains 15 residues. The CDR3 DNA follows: TGTGCCAGCAGCCCACGGGACAGGTCAAACACTGAAGCTTTCTTT. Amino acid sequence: CASSPRDRSNTEAFF.

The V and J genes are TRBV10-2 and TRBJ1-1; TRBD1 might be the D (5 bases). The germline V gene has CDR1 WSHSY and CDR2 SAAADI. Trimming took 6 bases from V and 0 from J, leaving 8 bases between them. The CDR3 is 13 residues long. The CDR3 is CASRQTVNTEAFF. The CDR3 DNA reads TGCGCCAGCAGACAGACAGTGAACACTGAAGCTTTCTTT.

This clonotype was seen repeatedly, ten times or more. Written as DNA, the CDR3 is TGTGCCAGCAGTTTATCGAATTTGGCTAAGGGGGGCACTGAAGCTTTCTTT. Its protein is CASSLSNLAKGGTEAFF. The J gene is TRBJ1-1, the V gene TRBV27, with a tentative D call TRBD1 (6 bases). Per the germline V gene, CDR1 is MNHEY and CDR2 is SMNVEV (reference sequence). The CDR3 totals 17 residues. The V end lost 0 bases, the J end lost 4 bases, and 18 bases lay between the germline ends.

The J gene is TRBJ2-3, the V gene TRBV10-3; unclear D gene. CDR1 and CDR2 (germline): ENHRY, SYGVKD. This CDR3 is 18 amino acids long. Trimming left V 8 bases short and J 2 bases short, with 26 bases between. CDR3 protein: CAIRTGRSKMITTDTQYF. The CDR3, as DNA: TGTGCCATCCGGACGGGCAGGAGCAAAATGATTACCACAGATACGCAGTATTTT.

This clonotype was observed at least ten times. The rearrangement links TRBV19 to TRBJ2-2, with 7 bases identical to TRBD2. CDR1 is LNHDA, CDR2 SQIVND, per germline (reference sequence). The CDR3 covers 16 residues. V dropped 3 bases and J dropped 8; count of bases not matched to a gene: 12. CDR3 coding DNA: TGTGCCAGTAGTATCCTAGCGGCCCTCGGCGCGGGGGAGCTGTTTTTT. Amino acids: CASSILAALGAGELFF.

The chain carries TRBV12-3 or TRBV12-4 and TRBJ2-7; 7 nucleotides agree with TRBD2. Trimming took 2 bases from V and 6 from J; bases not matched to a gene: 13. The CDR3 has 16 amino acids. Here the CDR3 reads CASSLTVGGFHPEQYF. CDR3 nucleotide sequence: TGTGCCAGCAGTTTAACGGTCGGGGGGTTCCACCCCGAGCAGTACTTC.

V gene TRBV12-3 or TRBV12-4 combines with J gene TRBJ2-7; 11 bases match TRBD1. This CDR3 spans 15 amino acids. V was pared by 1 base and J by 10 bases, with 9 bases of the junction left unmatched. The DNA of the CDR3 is TGTGCCAGCAGTTTAGACCCCCGGACAGGGGGCATACAGTACTTC. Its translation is CASSLDPRTGGIQYF.

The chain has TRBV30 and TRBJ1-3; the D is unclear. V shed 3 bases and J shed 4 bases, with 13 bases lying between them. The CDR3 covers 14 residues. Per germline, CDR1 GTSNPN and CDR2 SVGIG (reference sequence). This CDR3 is CAWSAFERGNTIYF. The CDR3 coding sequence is TGTGCCTGGAGCGCCTTCGAGCGAGGAAACACCATATATTTT.

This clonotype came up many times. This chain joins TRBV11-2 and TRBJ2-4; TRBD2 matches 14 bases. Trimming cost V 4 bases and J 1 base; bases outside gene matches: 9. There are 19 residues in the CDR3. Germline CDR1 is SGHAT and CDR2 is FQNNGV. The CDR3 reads CASSSRLAGGSGAKNIQYF. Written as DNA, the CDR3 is TGTGCCAGCAGCTCGAGACTAGCGGGAGGGTCGGGGGCCAAAAACATTCAGTACTTC.

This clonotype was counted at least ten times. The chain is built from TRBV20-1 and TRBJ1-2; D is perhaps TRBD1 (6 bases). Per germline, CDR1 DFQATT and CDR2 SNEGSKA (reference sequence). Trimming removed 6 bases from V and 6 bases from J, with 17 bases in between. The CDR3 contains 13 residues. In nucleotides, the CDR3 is TGCAGTGCGAACAGGGCTTGGGGCGATGGCTACACCTTC. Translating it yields CSANRAWGDGYTF.

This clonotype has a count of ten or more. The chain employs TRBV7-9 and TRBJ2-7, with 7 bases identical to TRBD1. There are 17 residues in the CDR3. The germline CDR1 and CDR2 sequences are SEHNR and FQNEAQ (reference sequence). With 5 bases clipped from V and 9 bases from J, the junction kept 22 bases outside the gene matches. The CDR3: CASSPRVPDRASFGQYF. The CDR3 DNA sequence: TGTGCCAGCAGCCCTAGGGTCCCTGACAGGGCTTCGTTCGGGCAGTACTTC.